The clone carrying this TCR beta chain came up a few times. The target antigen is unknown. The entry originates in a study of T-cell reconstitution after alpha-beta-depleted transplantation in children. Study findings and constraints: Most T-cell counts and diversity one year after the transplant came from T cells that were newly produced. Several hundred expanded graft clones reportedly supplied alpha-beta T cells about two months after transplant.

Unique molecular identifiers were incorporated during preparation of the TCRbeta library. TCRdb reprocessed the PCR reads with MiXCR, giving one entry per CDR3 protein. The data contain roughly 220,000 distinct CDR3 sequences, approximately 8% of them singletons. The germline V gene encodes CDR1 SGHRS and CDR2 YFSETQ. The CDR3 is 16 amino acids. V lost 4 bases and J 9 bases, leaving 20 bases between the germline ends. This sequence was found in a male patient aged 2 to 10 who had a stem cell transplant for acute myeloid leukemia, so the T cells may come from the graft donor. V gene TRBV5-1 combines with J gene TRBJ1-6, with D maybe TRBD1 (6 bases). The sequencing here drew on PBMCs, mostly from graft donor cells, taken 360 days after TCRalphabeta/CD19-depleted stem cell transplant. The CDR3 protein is CASSGEGGWIGSPLHF. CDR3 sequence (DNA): TGCGCCAGCAGCGGAGAGGGGGGATGGATCGGTTCACCCCTCCACTTT. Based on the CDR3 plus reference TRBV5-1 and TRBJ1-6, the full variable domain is KAGVTQTPRYLIKTRGQQVTLSCSPISGHRSVSWYQQTPGQGLQFLFEYFSETQRNKGNFPGRFSGRQFSNSRSEMNVSTLELGDSALYLCASSGEGGWIGSPLHFGNGTRLTVT.